The next 19 T cell receptor beta chains were all read from a single sample in a study of blood T cell repertoires in COVID-19. Sequencing used immunoSEQ multiplex PCR; TCRdb keeps in-frame clones, though not all of them. The sample yields 95,000 to 120,000 clones, roughly 80% seen once. Sequenced: peripheral blood. The source of these receptors is a man between 50 and 59 years old with acute or convalescent COVID-19.

This chain uses TRBV7-8 with TRBJ1-1; 9 nucleotides agree with TRBD1. Germline CDR1 and CDR2: SGHVS and FQNEAQ. The V segment lost 5 bases and the J segment 1 base; nucleotides outside the gene matches: 8. This CDR3 spans 16 amino acids. The DNA of the CDR3 is TGTGCCAGCAGCACAACCACAGGGGGCCGGAACACTGAAGCTTTCTTT. Translation: CASSTTTGGRNTEAFF.

This CDR3 reads CASSLSSQGAKKPQHF. CDR3 sequence (DNA): TGTGCCAGCAGCTTGAGTAGCCAGGGGGCAAAAAAGCCCCAGCATTTT. The V gene is TRBV5-6, the J gene TRBJ1-5; 8 bases are shared with TRBD1. V dropped 1 base and J dropped 8; count of bases not matched to a gene: 11. CDR3 length equals 16 residues. The germline gives CDR1 SGHDT, CDR2 YYEEEE.

The rearrangement links TRBV30 to TRBJ1-3; a weak D match, TRBD1 (6 bases). The ends were cut back, 3 bases at V and 4 bases at J, with 10 bases in the middle. The CDR3 length is 13 residues. The germline CDR1 and CDR2 sequences are GTSNPN and SVGIG (reference sequence). The CDR3 reads CAWSTDSGNTIYF. CDR3 nucleotides: TGTGCCTGGAGCACGGACAGCGGAAACACCATATATTTT. Full variable domain (missing parts from reference TRBV30 and TRBJ1-3): SQTIHQWPATLVQPVGSPLSLECTVEGTSNPNLYWYRQAAGRGLQLLFYSVGIGQISSEVPQNLSASRPQDRQFILSSKKLLLSDSGFYLCAWSTDSGNTIYFGEGSWLTVV.

The chain combines TRBV7-8 with TRBJ2-2, with 10 bases fitting TRBD1. V lost 3 bases to trimming and J lost 7 bases; unmatched junction nucleotides: 2. The CDR3 is 14 residues long. Germline V gene data show CDR1 as SGHVS and CDR2 as FQNEAQ. The CDR3 nucleotides are TGTGCCAGCAGCTTGGGACAGGGGTTCGGGGAGCTGTTTTTT. It codes for CASSLGQGFGELFF.

The chain joins TRBV6-5 to TRBJ2-3; D is unclear. V was shortened by 9 bases and J by 3 bases, with 16 bases between the two germline ends. The germline V gene encodes CDR1 MNHEY and CDR2 SVGAGI. The CDR3 extends over 14 amino acids. The CDR3 DNA follows: TGTGCCAGTGAGCGAGGTGGTAGGACAGATACGCAGTATTTT. As protein: CASERGGRTDTQYF.

This chain uses TRBV2 with TRBJ2-2; D possibly corresponds to TRBD1 (6 bases). Trimming shortened V by 7 bases and J by 1 base, and 10 bases separated the two germline ends. Germline CDR1 is SNHLY and CDR2 is FYNNEI. CDR3 length: 14 amino acids. This chain's CDR3 is CASNQQGNTGELFF. CDR3 sequence (DNA): TGTGCCAGCAACCAACAGGGGAACACCGGGGAGCTGTTTTTT.

CDR3 in DNA: TGTGCCAGCAGCCCCGGAATACAGGGGTTCCAAGAGACCCAGTACTTC. The encoded protein is CASSPGIQGFQETQYF. V is TRBV5-8 and J is TRBJ2-5; TRBD1 agrees at 7 bases. The CDR3 runs to 16 residues. Trimming took 4 bases from V and 1 from J; bases not matched to a gene: 10. Germline V lookup: CDR1 SGHTS, CDR2 YDEGEE.

J is TRBJ1-5 and V is TRBV19; TRBD1 matches 8 bases. Looked up from germline, CDR1 is LNHDA and CDR2 is SQIVND (reference sequence). V lost 8 bases and J lost 11; bases outside the gene matches: 11. CDR3 length equals 13 residues. The CDR3 DNA reads TGTGCCAGTGCAGGGGGCCGAAGCAAGTCCCAGCATTTT. It specifies CASAGGRSKSQHF.

CDR3 sequence: CASSEKGQGTFYNSPLHF. The DNA of the CDR3 is TGTGCCAGCAGTGAAAAGGGACAGGGAACCTTCTATAATTCACCCCTCCACTTT. V gene TRBV2 combines with J gene TRBJ1-6; the match to TRBD1 covers 9 bases. V shed 2 bases and J 3 bases; nucleotides not matched to a gene: 8. The CDR3 extends over 18 amino acids. CDR1 is SNHLY, CDR2 FYNNEI, per germline.

CDR3 sequence: CASAQGMQQYF. The DNA for the CDR3 is TGTGCCAGCGCCCAGGGCATGCAGCAGTACTTC. V and J are TRBV2 and TRBJ2-7; a weak D match, TRBD1 (5 bases). V was shortened by 8 bases and J by 8 bases, with 13 bases between the two germline ends. The length of the CDR3 is 11 residues. Germline CDR1 reads SNHLY; CDR2 reads FYNNEI.

This chain joins TRBV29-1 and TRBJ2-7; 7 nucleotides align to TRBD1. After removal of 4 bases from V and 3 bases from J, the junction contained 9 bases not matched to a gene. This CDR3 is 14 amino acids long. Germline-derived CDR1 and CDR2 are SQVTM and ANQGSEA. This CDR3 reads CSVAETGIFYEQYF. CDR3 nucleotides: TGCAGCGTTGCAGAGACAGGGATATTCTACGAGCAGTACTTC.

V and J are TRBV4-2 and TRBJ2-2, with a possible D match to TRBD1 (5 bases). The germline gives CDR1 LGHNA, CDR2 YNFKEQ. This CDR3 region has 16 residues. V was clipped by 2 bases and J by 8 bases, with 18 bases between them. This CDR3 is CASSQRRGQTSGELFF. The DNA of the CDR3 is TGTGCCAGCAGCCAAAGAAGGGGCCAAACGTCTGGGGAGCTGTTTTTT.

V is TRBV7-8 and J is TRBJ1-3; TRBD1 matches at 8 bases. V was pared by 4 bases and J by 4 bases, with 15 bases of the junction left unmatched. The CDR3 is 18 amino acids. Germline assignment: CDR1 SGHVS and CDR2 FQNEAQ. The DNA of the CDR3 is TGTGCCAGCAGCTCCCGTTTTAACCAGGGGGCAGGAGGAAACACCATATATTTT. Translation: CASSSRFNQGAGGNTIYF.

The chain employs TRBV5-1 and TRBJ1-4; D may be TRBD1 (5 bases). The CDR3 loop spans 14 amino acids. V lost 3 bases and J lost 5, with 11 bases in between. CDR1 and CDR2 (germline): SGHRS, YFSETQ. CDR3 bases: TGCGCCAGCAGCTCCGGGGCGGGAAATGAAAAACTGTTTTTT. As protein: CASSSGAGNEKLFF.

The rearrangement uses TRBV2 and TRBJ1-5; 8 nucleotides match TRBD1. The length of the CDR3 is 13 residues. CDR1 is SNHLY and CDR2 is FYNNEI in the germline V gene. V trimming: 5 bases; J trimming: 7 bases; junction bases outside the gene matches: 4. CDR3 protein: CASSTTGGQPQHF. The CDR3 DNA reads TGTGCCAGCAGTACAACAGGGGGGCAGCCCCAGCATTTT.

The gene calls are TRBV5-1 and TRBJ1-2, with 12 nucleotides matching TRBD1. Germline CDR1 reads SGHRS; CDR2 reads YFSETQ. There are 17 residues in the CDR3. V shed 5 bases and J 2 bases; nucleotides not matched to a gene: 10. Here the CDR3 DNA reads TGCGCCAGCAGGAGATCGGGACAGGGGGCAAGAAACTATGGCTACACCTTC. Its translation: CASRRSGQGARNYGYTF.

The chain carries TRBV5-1 and TRBJ1-2; 11 bases agree with TRBD1. The junction had 5 bases not matched to a gene; V was cut back by 1 base and J by 3 bases. The germline CDR1 and CDR2 sequences are SGHRS and YFSETQ. The CDR3 runs 16 residues. The DNA of the CDR3 is TGCGCCAGCAGCTTGAGGACAGGGGGCGCGGACTATGGCTACACCTTC. Translating gives CASSLRTGGADYGYTF. Looking up the rest from reference TRBV5-1 and TRBJ1-2 gives the full variable domain: KAGVTQTPRYLIKTRGQQVTLSCSPISGHRSVSWYQQTPGQGLQFLFEYFSETQRNKGNFPGRFSGRQFSNSRSEMNVSTLELGDSALYLCASSLRTGGADYGYTFGSGTRLTVV.

The chain joins TRBV30 to TRBJ1-6; TRBD1 aligns across 12 bases. This CDR3 region has 13 residues. Germline lookup yields CDR1 GTSNPN and CDR2 SVGIG (reference sequence). V was pared by 4 bases and J by 14 bases, with 6 bases of the junction left unmatched. The CDR3 bases are TGTGCCTGGACCCCGGGACAGGGGGCGGCCCTCCACTTT. It is translated as CAWTPGQGAALHF.

This clone has just a few counts. The chain is built from TRBV19 and TRBJ1-1; D may be TRBD1 (6 bases). Between the trimmed V and J ends, which lost 5 bases and 0 bases, there was a span of 16 bases. The CDR3 contains 16 residues. Germline V gene sequence: CDR1 LNHDA, CDR2 SQIVND (reference sequence). CDR3: CASSSGDLIMNTEAFF. The DNA of the CDR3 is TGTGCCAGTAGTTCAGGGGACCTCATTATGAACACTGAAGCTTTCTTT.